Detailed here is one T cell receptor beta chain. The data were obtained in a study of control samples from healthy donors and cancer patients. TCRdb keeps only in-frame clones here, not all; method: immunoSEQ multiplex PCR. The sample yields about 84,000 clones, 91% seen once. The sequence derives from a middle-aged man in good health. Material for sequencing was blood.

The CDR3 region has the DNA TGTGCCAGCAGCTCGGGCGGGGTGGATCAGCCCCAGCATTTT. This translates into CASSSGGVDQPQHF. J is TRBJ1-5 and V is TRBV5-4; D gene unclear. V lost 3 bases to trimming and J lost 5 bases, with 12 bases between them. The CDR3 is 14 amino acids. Germline values: CDR1 SGHNT, CDR2 YYREEE (reference sequence).